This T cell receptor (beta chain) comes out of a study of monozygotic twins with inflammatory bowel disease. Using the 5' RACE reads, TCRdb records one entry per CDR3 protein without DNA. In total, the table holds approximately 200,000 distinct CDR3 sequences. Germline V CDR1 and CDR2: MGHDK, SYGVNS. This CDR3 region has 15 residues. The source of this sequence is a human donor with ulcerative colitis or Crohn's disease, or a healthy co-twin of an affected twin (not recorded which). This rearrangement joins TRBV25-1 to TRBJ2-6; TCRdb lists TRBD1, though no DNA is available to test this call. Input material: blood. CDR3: CASSPWVSGANVLTF.